The sequence of this T cell receptor beta chain was determined in a study of blood T cell repertoires in COVID-19. Assay used: immunoSEQ multiplex PCR; TCRdb lists only in-frame clones, some missing. The sample yields 300,000 to 350,000 clones, 75% to 90% seen once. V lost 6 bases and J lost 4, with 14 bases in between. Germline CDR1 SGHRS, CDR2 YFSETQ. The CDR3 has 15 residues. Source material: peripheral blood. The chain links TRBV5-1 to TRBJ2-6, with D maybe TRBD2 (5 bases). The receptor was derived from a woman aged 30 to 39 with COVID-19, enrolled during active disease. The CDR3 coding sequence is TGCGCCAGCACCCGAGACGGGGTAGGGGCCAACGTCCTGACTTTC. This sequence encodes CASTRDGVGANVLTF.